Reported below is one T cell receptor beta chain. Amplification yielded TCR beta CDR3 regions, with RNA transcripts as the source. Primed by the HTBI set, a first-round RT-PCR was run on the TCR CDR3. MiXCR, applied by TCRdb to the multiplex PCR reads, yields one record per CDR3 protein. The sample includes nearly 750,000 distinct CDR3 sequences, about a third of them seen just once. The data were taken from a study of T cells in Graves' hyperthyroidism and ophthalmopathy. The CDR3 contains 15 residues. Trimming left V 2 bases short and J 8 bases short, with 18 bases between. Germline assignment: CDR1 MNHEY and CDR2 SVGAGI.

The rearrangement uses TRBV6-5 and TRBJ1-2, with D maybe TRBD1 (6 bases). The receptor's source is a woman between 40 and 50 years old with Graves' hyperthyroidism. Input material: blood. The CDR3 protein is CASSYPGVEMVGYTF. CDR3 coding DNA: TGTGCCAGCAGTTACCCAGGGGTTGAAATGGTGGGCTACACCTTC.